The text below deals with one T cell receptor (beta chain). CDR1 and CDR2 (germline): SGHDT, YYEEEE. V trimming: 0 bases; J trimming: 3 bases; junction bases outside the gene matches: 9. This CDR3 is 16 amino acids long. TCRdb analysed the RT-PCR reads with MiXCR anew, one entry per CDR3 protein. The data hold about 680,000 distinct CDR3 sequences, with approximately 14% observed a single time. The genes are TRBV5-6 and TRBJ2-7, with 7 positions matching TRBD2. This receptor was identified in a female donor in good health, serving as a healthy control. Source material: memory CD4+ T cells from blood. CDR3: CASSLGSSGNYYEQYF. The CDR3 nucleotides read TGTGCCAGCAGCTTGGGCTCTAGCGGAAATTACTACGAGCAGTACTTC. The whole variable domain, remainder taken from reference TRBV5-6 and TRBJ2-7, is DAGVTQSPTHLIKTRGQQVTLRCSPKSGHDTVSWYQQALGQGPQFIFQYYEEEERQRGNFPDRFSGHQFPNYSSELNVNALLLGDSALYLCASSLGSSGNYYEQYFGPGTRLTVT.